This T cell receptor beta chain is from a study of OX40 agonist ivuxolimab in advanced cancers. Trimming took off 2 bases at V and 7 bases at J, with 11 bases between the two ends. Germline CDR1 reads MGHDK; CDR2 reads SYGVNS. The CDR3 totals 13 residues. This table comes from immunoSEQ multiplex PCR, and its TCRdb copy is limited to in-frame clones, with some not included. The sample shows over 75,000 clones, around 87% of them seen only once. This chain connects TRBV25-1 to TRBJ2-5; the D is unclear. The sequencing used CD4+ or CD8+ T cells sorted from blood, collected in a trial of the OX40 agonist ivuxolimab. The clonotype comes from an adult with an advanced solid tumor such as melanoma, head and neck, liver or kidney cancer. The CDR3 spells CASSEADGTTQYF. Here the CDR3 DNA reads TGTGCCAGCAGTGAAGCGGACGGAACGACCCAGTACTTC.